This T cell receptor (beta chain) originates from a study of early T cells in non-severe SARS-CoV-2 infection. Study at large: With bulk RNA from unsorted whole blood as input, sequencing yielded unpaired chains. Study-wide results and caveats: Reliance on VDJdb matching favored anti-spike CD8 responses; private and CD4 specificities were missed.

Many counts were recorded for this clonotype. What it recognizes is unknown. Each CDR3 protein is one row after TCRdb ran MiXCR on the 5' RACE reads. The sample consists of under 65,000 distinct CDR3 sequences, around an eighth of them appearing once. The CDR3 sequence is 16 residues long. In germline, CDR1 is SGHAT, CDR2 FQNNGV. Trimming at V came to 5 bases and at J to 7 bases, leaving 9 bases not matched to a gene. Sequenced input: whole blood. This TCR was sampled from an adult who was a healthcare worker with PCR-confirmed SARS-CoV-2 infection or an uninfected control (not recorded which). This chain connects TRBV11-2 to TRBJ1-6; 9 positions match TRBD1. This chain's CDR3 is CASSPWDRVRNSPLHF. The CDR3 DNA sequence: TGTGCCAGCAGCCCCTGGGACAGGGTACGGAATTCACCCCTCCACTTT. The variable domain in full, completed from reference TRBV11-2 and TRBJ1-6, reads EAGVAQSPRYKIIEKRQSVAFWCNPISGHATLYWYQQILGQGPKLLIQFQNNGVVDDSQLPKDRFSAERLKGVDSTLKIQPAKLEDSAVYLCASSPWDRVRNSPLHFGNGTRLTVT.